The 26 T cell receptor beta chains below come from one sample, sequenced in a study of cytomegalovirus exposure and HLA in healthy donors. PCR primers comprised 60 Vbeta and 13 Jbeta primers. Generated by immunoSEQ multiplex PCR, the TCRdb table keeps only in-frame clones and is missing some. The data show some 91,000 clones, about three quarters seen once. Sample: PBMCs. These receptor sequences come from a man aged 40-49 years in good health and CMV-seropositive.

The chain combines TRBV29-1 with TRBJ2-5, with D perhaps TRBD2 (7 bases). V was shortened by 8 bases and J by 5 bases, with 18 bases between the two germline ends. CDR1 is SQVTM, CDR2 ANQGSEA, per germline. The CDR3 runs 13 residues. This CDR3 reads CSFLRGLTETQYF. The CDR3 DNA reads TGCAGCTTCCTGCGGGGGCTAACTGAGACCCAGTACTTC.

CDR3 sequence (DNA): TGTGCCACCAGCGTCGATAGCGGTGGCTACGAGCAGTACTTC. This translates into CATSVDSGGYEQYF. The rearrangement joins TRBV15 to TRBJ2-7; D possibly corresponds to TRBD2 (6 bases). The CDR3 has 14 residues. CDR1 LNHNV and CDR2 YYDKDF come from the germline V gene (reference sequence). Trimming pared 5 bases from V and 3 bases from J, leaving 14 bases between. The whole variable domain, remainder taken from reference TRBV15 and TRBJ2-7, is DAMVIQNPRYQVTQFGKPVTLSCSQTLNHNVMYWYQQKSSQAPKLLFHYYDKDFNNEADTPDNFQSRRPNTSFCFLDIRSPGLGDTAMYLCATSVDSGGYEQYFGPGTRLTVT.

Of note for this clone: Within the sample, other DNA sequences also encode this same CDR3. CDR3 in DNA: TGTGCCAGCAGCCAAGATAGGAGGGATGAGCAGTTCTTC. Translating gives CASSQDRRDEQFF. The chain combines TRBV14 with TRBJ2-1; perhaps TRBD2 as D (6 bases). The CDR3 length is 13 residues. Looked up from germline, CDR1 is SGHDN and CDR2 is FVKESK. Trimming took off 0 bases at V and 8 bases at J, with 8 bases between the two ends.

The chain carries TRBV27 and TRBJ1-2; 8 positions agree with TRBD1. Germline trimming cut 7 bases from V and 4 bases from J; bases unmatched to any gene: 17. The CDR3 contains 17 residues. Germline V gene sequence: CDR1 MNHEY, CDR2 SMNVEV (reference sequence). The CDR3 nucleotides are TGTGCCAGCACCCACAGGGGGGGGTTGGGAAATATCTATGGCTACACCTTC. This sequence encodes CASTHRGGLGNIYGYTF.

The rearrangement uses TRBV6-5 and TRBJ2-7; TRBD2 might be the D (6 bases). The germline CDR1 and CDR2 sequences are MNHEY and SVGAGI. Trimming removed 7 bases from V and 4 bases from J, with 14 bases in between. The CDR3 has 13 amino acids. CDR3 in amino acids: CASTPDGSYEQYF. The CDR3 nucleotides are TGTGCCAGCACCCCGGACGGGAGTTACGAGCAGTACTTC.

This rearrangement joins TRBV5-4 to TRBJ2-1, with a weak D call TRBD1 (6 bases). Trimming took off 4 bases at V and 4 bases at J, with 15 bases between the two ends. This CDR3 is 15 amino acids long. The germline V gene encodes CDR1 SGHNT and CDR2 YYREEE (reference sequence). The DNA of the CDR3 is TGTGCCAGCAGCCTATCAGGGGTCCCTTACAATGAGCAGTTCTTC. Translated: CASSLSGVPYNEQFF.

This clone was observed a few times. The genes are TRBV5-1 and TRBJ2-7; no firm D call. V was pared by 0 bases and J by 3 bases, with 7 bases between. This CDR3 spans 13 amino acids. Germline lookup yields CDR1 SGHRS and CDR2 YFSETQ. CDR3 in DNA: TGCGCCAGCAGCTTGGGCGAGAGCTACGAGCAGTACTTC. Translated, it gives CASSLGESYEQYF.

The chain has TRBV28 and TRBJ2-7, with D hard to call. There are 16 residues in the CDR3. Germline CDR1 reads MDHEN; CDR2 reads SYDVKM. V lost 6 bases to trimming and J lost 6 bases, with 24 bases between them. CDR3 residues: CASSPSERRRTGEQYF. The CDR3 nucleotides are TGTGCCAGCAGCCCTAGTGAGCGAAGACGTACGGGCGAGCAGTACTTC.

This rearrangement joins TRBV4-1 to TRBJ1-3, with unresolved D. Trimming took 4 bases from V and 2 from J, leaving 9 bases between them. The V gene's germline CDR1 is MGHRA and CDR2 YSYEKL. The CDR3 totals 14 residues. The CDR3 DNA sequence: TGCGCCAGCAGCCCTGACAAAGCTGGAAACACCATATATTTT. It codes for CASSPDKAGNTIYF.

The rearrangement joins TRBV7-2 to TRBJ2-5; 11 bases align to TRBD2. V was clipped by 3 bases and J by 5 bases; unmatched bases: 5. The CDR3 extends over 15 amino acids. Germline V gives CDR1 SGHTA, CDR2 FQGNSA. In nucleotides, the CDR3 is TGTGCCAGCAGCTTCCTAGCGGGGGGAGGGGAGACCCAGTACTTC. Translation gives CASSFLAGGGETQYF. The full variable domain, completed using reference TRBV7-2 and TRBJ2-5, is GAGVSQSPSNKVTEKGKDVELRCDPISGHTALYWYRQSLGQGLEFLIYFQGNSAPDKSGLPSDRFSAERTGGSVSTLTIQRTQQEDSAVYLCASSFLAGGGETQYFGPGTRLLVL.

V gene TRBV7-8 combines with J gene TRBJ1-5, with 8 bases identical to TRBD1. Trimming removed 5 bases from V and 7 bases from J; junction bases left unmatched: 7. The CDR3 consists of 14 residues. Looked up from germline, CDR1 is SGHVS and CDR2 is FQNEAQ. The CDR3 protein is CASSAGQGHQPQHF. As DNA, the CDR3 is TGTGCCAGCAGCGCAGGACAGGGTCACCAGCCCCAGCATTTT.

V and J are TRBV28 and TRBJ1-2; 9 bases are a match to TRBD1. The CDR3 extends over 14 amino acids. Germline V gene sequence: CDR1 MDHEN, CDR2 SYDVKM. V was clipped by 5 bases and J by 7 bases; unmatched bases: 8. This CDR3 reads CASSKPGQGSGYTF. As DNA, the CDR3 is TGTGCCAGCAGTAAACCTGGACAGGGGTCTGGCTACACCTTC.

The chain employs TRBV9 and TRBJ2-3; TRBD2 is a possible D gene (7 bases). CDR1 is SGDLS, CDR2 YYNGEE, per germline. CDR3 length: 14 amino acids. V lost 3 bases, J lost 6 bases, and 14 bases lay in between. The CDR3 reads CASSDSRGADTQYF. CDR3 in DNA: TGTGCCAGCAGCGACTCCCGGGGGGCCGATACGCAGTATTTT.

The chain joins TRBV5-4 to TRBJ2-6; D is unclear. The CDR3 sequence is 15 residues long. Looked up from germline, CDR1 is SGHNT and CDR2 is YYREEE (reference sequence). V dropped 4 bases and J dropped 0 bases, with 8 bases sitting between them. In DNA, the CDR3 is TGTGCCAGCAGCGGCCAATACTCTGGGGCCAACGTCCTGACTTTC. Its protein is CASSGQYSGANVLTF.

V is TRBV2 and J is TRBJ2-3, with TRBD1 identical over 8 bases. CDR3 length equals 16 residues. Trimming at V came to 6 bases and at J to 2 bases, leaving 10 bases not matched to a gene. CDR1 and CDR2 (germline): SNHLY, FYNNEI. Written as DNA, the CDR3 is TGTGCCAGCAGCCTGACTATCCAGGGGGCCACAGATACGCAGTATTTT. Protein product: CASSLTIQGATDTQYF.

The chain links TRBV10-3 to TRBJ1-2; TRBD1 matches 8 bases. After removal of 9 bases from V and 7 bases from J, the junction contained 10 bases not matched to a gene. Germline assignment: CDR1 ENHRY and CDR2 SYGVKD. The CDR3 is 13 amino acids. The CDR3 region has the DNA TGTGCCATAGAAGAGGACAGGGCTTGTGGCTACACCTTC. Protein: CAIEEDRACGYTF.

This clone showed up just a few times. The chain couples TRBV5-6 to TRBJ1-1, with a tentative D call TRBD1 (5 bases). This CDR3 region has 15 residues. With 7 bases removed from V and 1 base from J, the gap between germline ends came to 17 bases. The V gene's germline CDR1 is SGHDT and CDR2 YYEEEE. The CDR3 DNA reads TGTGCCAGCCTACGACAGTTTTCGAGGAACACTGAAGCTTTCTTT. Encoded protein: CASLRQFSRNTEAFF.

The genes are TRBV25-1 and TRBJ2-5, with 8 bases identical to TRBD1. CDR3 length equals 15 residues. Losses at the gene ends were 5 bases for V and 4 bases for J; bases not matched to a gene: 9. CDR1 MGHDK and CDR2 SYGVNS come from the germline V gene. CDR3 region: CASSSIPTGAETQYF. The CDR3 nucleotides are TGTGCCAGCAGTTCCATCCCGACAGGGGCAGAGACCCAGTACTTC. Filled out from reference TRBV25-1 and TRBJ2-5, the complete variable domain reads EADIYQTPRYLVIGTGKKITLECSQTMGHDKMYWYQQDPGMELHLIHYSYGVNSTEKGDLSSESTVSRIRTEHFPLTLESARPSHTSQYLCASSSIPTGAETQYFGPGTRLLVL.

The chain uses TRBV25-1 and TRBJ2-4; 8 nucleotides line up with TRBD1. Germline V CDR1 and CDR2: MGHDK, SYGVNS. The CDR3 spans 13 residues. Trimming took 6 bases from V and 10 from J; bases not matched to a gene: 8. CDR3 coding DNA: TGTGCCAGCAGATGGACAGGGAGCGATATTCAGTACTTC. Translating gives CASRWTGSDIQYF.

This clone was counted once. The chain has TRBV29-1 and TRBJ1-2; D might be TRBD1 (6 bases). The germline V gene encodes CDR1 SQVTM and CDR2 ANQGSEA. The CDR3 has 12 residues. V was cut by 5 bases and J by 6 bases, with 13 bases left in between. The CDR3 region is CSVRTDPHGYTF. The CDR3 nucleotides read TGCAGCGTTAGGACAGATCCACATGGCTACACCTTC.

The chain combines TRBV28 with TRBJ1-5, with 9 bases matching TRBD1. The CDR3 runs to 16 residues. Trimming cost V 4 bases and J 3 bases; bases outside gene matches: 7. The germline gives CDR1 MDHEN, CDR2 SYDVKM. The CDR3 is CASSSSWTGDNQPQHF. The DNA for the CDR3 is TGTGCCAGCAGTTCGAGCTGGACAGGGGACAATCAGCCCCAGCATTTT.

This clone was observed once. The V and J genes are TRBV4-3 and TRBJ2-5, with TRBD1 matching 8 bases. The J call may be wrong; the DNA end is better matched by TRBJ2-7. The CDR3 loop spans 16 amino acids. Germline CDR1 is LGHNA and CDR2 is YSLEER. CDR3 region: CASSQEGTGLSYEQYF. The CDR3 coding sequence is TGCGCCAGCAGCCAAGAAGGGACAGGCCTTTCCTACGAGCAGTACTTC.

The rearrangement joins TRBV7-9 to TRBJ2-3, with D perhaps matching TRBD2 (6 bases). V lost 3 bases and J 6 bases, leaving 7 bases between the germline ends. CDR1 SEHNR and CDR2 FQNEAQ come from the germline V gene (reference sequence). The CDR3 has 12 amino acids. CDR3 sequence: CASSLEGDTQYF. For the CDR3, the DNA is TGTGCCAGCAGCTTGGAGGGGGATACGCAGTATTTT.

The chain joins TRBV19 to TRBJ2-5; perhaps TRBD1 as D (6 bases). CDR1 is LNHDA, CDR2 SQIVND, per germline (reference sequence). V was cut by 5 bases and J by 6 bases, with 10 bases left in between. CDR3 length: 12 residues. CDR3 sequence: CASSSDSKTQYF. DNA of the CDR3: TGTGCCAGTAGTTCGGACAGCAAGACCCAGTACTTC.

The chain joins TRBV7-2 to TRBJ1-4; 7 bases map to TRBD1. With 5 bases clipped from V and 3 bases from J, the junction kept 9 bases outside the gene matches. The CDR3 loop spans 16 amino acids. CDR1 is SGHTA and CDR2 is FQGNSA in the germline V gene. The CDR3 spells CASSLGPRGANEKLFF. The CDR3 DNA is TGTGCCAGCAGCCTAGGGCCCAGGGGGGCTAATGAAAAACTGTTTTTT.

The chain joins TRBV6-5 to TRBJ2-2, with D unclear. V lost 6 bases to trimming and J lost 6 bases, with 11 bases between them. The CDR3 extends over 13 amino acids. Germline CDR1 reads MNHEY; CDR2 reads SVGAGI. The CDR3, as DNA: TGTGCCAGCAGCCCTAGTATATCCGGGGAGCTGTTTTTT. It codes for CASSPSISGELFF.